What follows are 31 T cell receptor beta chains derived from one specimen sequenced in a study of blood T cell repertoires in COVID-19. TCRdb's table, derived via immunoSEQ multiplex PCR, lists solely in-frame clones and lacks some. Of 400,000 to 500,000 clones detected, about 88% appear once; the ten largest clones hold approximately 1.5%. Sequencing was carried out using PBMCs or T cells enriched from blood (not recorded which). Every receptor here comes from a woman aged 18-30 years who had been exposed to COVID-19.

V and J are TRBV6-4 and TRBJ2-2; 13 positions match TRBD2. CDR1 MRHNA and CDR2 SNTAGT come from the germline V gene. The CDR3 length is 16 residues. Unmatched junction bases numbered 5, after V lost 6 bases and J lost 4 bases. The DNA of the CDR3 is TGTGCCAGCAGCTTCACTAGCGGGAGGGTCACCGGGGAGCTGTTTTTT. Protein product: CASSFTSGRVTGELFF.

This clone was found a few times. CDR3 sequence: CASSPKQDPYEQYF. The CDR3 coding sequence is TGCGCCAGCAGCCCGAAACAGGATCCCTACGAGCAGTACTTC. The genes are TRBV4-1 and TRBJ2-7, with a weak D call TRBD1 (5 bases). Trimming left V 4 bases short and J 2 bases short, with 12 bases between. The V gene's germline CDR1 is MGHRA and CDR2 YSYEKL. This CDR3 comprises 14 residues.

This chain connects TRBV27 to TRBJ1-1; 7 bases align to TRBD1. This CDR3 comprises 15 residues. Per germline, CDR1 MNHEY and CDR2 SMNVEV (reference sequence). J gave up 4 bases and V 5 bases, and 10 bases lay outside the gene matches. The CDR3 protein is CASSRGTEGGTEAFF. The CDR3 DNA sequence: TGTGCCAGCAGTAGAGGGACAGAAGGAGGCACTGAAGCTTTCTTT.

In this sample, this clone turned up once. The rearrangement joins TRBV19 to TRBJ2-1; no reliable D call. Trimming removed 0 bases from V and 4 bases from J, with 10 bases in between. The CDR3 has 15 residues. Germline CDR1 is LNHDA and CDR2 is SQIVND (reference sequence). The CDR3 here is CASSIDLVYYNEQFF. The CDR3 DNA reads TGTGCCAGTAGTATAGATCTCGTCTATTACAATGAGCAGTTCTTC.

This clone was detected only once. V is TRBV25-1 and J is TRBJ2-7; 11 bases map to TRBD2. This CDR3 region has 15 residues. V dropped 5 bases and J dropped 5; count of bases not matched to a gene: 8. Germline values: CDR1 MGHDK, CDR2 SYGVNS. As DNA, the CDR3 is TGTGCCAGCAGTCCACGGACTAGCGGGTTCAACGAGCAGTACTTC. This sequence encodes CASSPRTSGFNEQYF.

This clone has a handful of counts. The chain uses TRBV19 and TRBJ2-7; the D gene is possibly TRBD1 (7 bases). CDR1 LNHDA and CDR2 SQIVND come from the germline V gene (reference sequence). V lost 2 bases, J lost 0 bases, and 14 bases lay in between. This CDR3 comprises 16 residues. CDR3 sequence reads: CASSIRGPGGSYEQYF. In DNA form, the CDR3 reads TGTGCCAGTAGTATAAGGGGGCCCGGGGGCTCCTACGAGCAGTACTTC. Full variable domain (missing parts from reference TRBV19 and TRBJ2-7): DGGITQSPKYLFRKEGQNVTLSCEQNLNHDAMYWYRQDPGQGLRLIYYSQIVNDFQKGDIAEGYSVSREKKESFPLTVTSAQKNPTAFYLCASSIRGPGGSYEQYFGPGTRLTVT.

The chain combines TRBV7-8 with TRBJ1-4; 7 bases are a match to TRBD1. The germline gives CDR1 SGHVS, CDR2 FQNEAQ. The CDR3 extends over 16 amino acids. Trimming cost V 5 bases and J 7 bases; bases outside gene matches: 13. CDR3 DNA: TGTGCCAGCAGCCTCCGCGACAGGGTCGGGAGTGAAAAACTGTTTTTT. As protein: CASSLRDRVGSEKLFF.

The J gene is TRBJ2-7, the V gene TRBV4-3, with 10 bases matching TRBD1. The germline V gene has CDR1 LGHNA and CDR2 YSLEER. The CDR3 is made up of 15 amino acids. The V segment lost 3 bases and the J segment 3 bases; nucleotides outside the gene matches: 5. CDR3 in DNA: TGCGCCAGCAGCCATGGACAGGGGGGGTTCTACGAGCAGTACTTC. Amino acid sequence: CASSHGQGGFYEQYF.

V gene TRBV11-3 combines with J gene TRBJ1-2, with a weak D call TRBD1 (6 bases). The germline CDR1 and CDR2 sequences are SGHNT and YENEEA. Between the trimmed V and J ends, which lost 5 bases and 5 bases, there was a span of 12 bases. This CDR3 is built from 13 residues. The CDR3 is CASSPTGIYGYTF. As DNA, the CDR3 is TGTGCCAGCAGCCCAACAGGGATTTATGGCTACACCTTC. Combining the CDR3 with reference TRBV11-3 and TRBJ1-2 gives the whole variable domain EAGVVQSPRYKIIEKKQPVAFWCNPISGHNTLYWYLQNLGQGPELLIRYENEEAVDDSQLPKDRFSAERLKGVDSTLKIQPAELGDSAVYLCASSPTGIYGYTFGSGTRLTVV.

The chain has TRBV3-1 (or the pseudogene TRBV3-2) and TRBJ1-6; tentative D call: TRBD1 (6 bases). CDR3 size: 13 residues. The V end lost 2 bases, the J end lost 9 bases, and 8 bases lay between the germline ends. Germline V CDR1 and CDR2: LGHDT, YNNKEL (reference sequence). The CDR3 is CASSQPTGSPLHF. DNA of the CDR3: TGTGCCAGCAGCCAACCGACAGGTTCACCCCTCCACTTT.

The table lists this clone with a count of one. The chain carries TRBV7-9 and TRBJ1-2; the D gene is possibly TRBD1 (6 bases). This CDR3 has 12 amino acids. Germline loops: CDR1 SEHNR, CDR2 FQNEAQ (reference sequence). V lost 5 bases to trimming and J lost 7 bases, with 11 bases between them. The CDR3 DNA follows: TGTGCCAGCAGCCAGTGGGGGCGTGGCTACACCTTC. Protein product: CASSQWGRGYTF.

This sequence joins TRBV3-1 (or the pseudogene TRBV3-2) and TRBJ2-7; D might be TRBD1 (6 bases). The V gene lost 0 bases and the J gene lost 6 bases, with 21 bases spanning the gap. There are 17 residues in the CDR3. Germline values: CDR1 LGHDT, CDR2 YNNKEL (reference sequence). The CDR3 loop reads CASSQDRQGRTFGEQYF. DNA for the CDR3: TGTGCCAGCAGCCAAGATCGTCAGGGGAGAACGTTTGGCGAGCAGTACTTC.

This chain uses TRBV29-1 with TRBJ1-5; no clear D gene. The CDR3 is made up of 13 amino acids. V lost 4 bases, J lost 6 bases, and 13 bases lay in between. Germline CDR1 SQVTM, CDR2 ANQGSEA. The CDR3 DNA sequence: TGCAGCGTTGCTCGGGATTGGAGTCAGCCCCAGCATTTT. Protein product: CSVARDWSQPQHF.

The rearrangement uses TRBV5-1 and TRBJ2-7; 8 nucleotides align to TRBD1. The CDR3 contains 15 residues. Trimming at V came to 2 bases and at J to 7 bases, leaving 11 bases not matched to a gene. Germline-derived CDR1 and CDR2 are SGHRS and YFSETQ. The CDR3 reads CASSFQGAQVGEQYF. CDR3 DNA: TGCGCCAGCAGCTTTCAGGGGGCGCAGGTCGGAGAGCAGTACTTC.

In DNA form, the CDR3 reads TGTGCCAGCAGCCTAATACGGACTAGCGGAAACAATGAGCAGTTCTTC. Translated, it gives CASSLIRTSGNNEQFF. This sequence joins TRBV5-5 and TRBJ2-1; 10 bases fit TRBD2. The junction had 9 bases not matched to a gene; V was cut back by 4 bases and J by 5 bases. The length of the CDR3 is 16 residues. Germline-derived CDR1 and CDR2 are SGHKS and YYEKEE (reference sequence).

CDR3 sequence: CASSRQGGAEAFF. CDR3 bases: TGTGCCAGCAGCAGACAGGGAGGAGCTGAAGCTTTCTTT. The chain has TRBV7-3 and TRBJ1-1; TRBD1 matches at 7 bases. CDR3 length equals 13 residues. The ends lost 5 bases at V and 6 bases at J; junction bases unmatched: 6. CDR1 SGHTA and CDR2 FQGTGA come from the germline V gene.

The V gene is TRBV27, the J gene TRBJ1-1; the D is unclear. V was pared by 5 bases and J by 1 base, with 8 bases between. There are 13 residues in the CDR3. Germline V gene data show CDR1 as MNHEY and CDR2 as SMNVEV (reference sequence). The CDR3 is CASSRGRNTEAFF. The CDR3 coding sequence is TGTGCCAGCAGTAGAGGCCGGAACACTGAAGCTTTCTTT.

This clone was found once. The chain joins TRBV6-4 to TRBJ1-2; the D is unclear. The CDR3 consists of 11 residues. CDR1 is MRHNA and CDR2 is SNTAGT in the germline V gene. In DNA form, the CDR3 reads TGTGCAGTTGGGCACCCCTATGGCTACACCTTC. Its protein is CAVGHPYGYTF.

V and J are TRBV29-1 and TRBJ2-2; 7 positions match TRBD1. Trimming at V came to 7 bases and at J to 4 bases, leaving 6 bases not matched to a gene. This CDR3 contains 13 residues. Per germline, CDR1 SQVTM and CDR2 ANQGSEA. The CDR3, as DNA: TGCAGCGCTGTGACAGGGCTCACCGGGGAGCTGTTTTTT. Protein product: CSAVTGLTGELFF.

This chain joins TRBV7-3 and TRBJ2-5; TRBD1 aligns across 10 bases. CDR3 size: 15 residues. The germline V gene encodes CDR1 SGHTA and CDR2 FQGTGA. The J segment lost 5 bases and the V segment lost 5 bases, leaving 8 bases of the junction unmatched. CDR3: CASSQSGTGVETQYF. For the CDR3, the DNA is TGTGCCAGCAGCCAATCCGGGACAGGGGTGGAGACCCAGTACTTC. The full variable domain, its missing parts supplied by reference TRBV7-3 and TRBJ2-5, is GAGVSQTPSNKVTEKGKYVELRCDPISGHTALYWYRQSLGQGPEFLIYFQGTGAADDSGLPNDRFFAVRPEGSVSTLKIQRTERGDSAVYLCASSQSGTGVETQYFGPGTRLLVL.

In DNA form, the CDR3 reads TGTGCCAGCAGGTATGCCGACAGGGTGAACACTGAAGCTTTCTTT. Amino acids: CASRYADRVNTEAFF. The chain joins TRBV28 to TRBJ1-1; TRBD1 matches 7 bases. Trimming at V came to 6 bases and at J to 0 bases, leaving 7 bases not matched to a gene. This CDR3 has 15 amino acids. Germline loops: CDR1 MDHEN, CDR2 SYDVKM.

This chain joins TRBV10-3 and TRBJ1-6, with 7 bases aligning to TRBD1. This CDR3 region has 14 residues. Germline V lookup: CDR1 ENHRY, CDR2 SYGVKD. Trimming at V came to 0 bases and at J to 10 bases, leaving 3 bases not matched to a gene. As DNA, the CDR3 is TGTGCCATCAGTGAGTCCCAGGGGGAATCACCCCTCCACTTT. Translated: CAISESQGESPLHF.

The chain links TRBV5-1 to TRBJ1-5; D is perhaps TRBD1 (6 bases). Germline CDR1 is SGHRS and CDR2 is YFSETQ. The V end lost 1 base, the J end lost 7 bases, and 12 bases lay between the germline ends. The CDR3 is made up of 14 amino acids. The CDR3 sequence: CASSLRGGGQPQHF. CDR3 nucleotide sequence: TGCGCCAGCAGCTTGAGAGGGGGAGGGCAGCCCCAGCATTTT.

CDR3 protein: CASIPRGSKEDYEQYF. CDR3 in DNA: TGTGCCAGCATCCCTCGCGGTTCTAAAGAAGACTACGAGCAGTACTTC. This chain connects TRBV3-1 (or the pseudogene TRBV3-2) to TRBJ2-7; D call uncertain. The CDR3 runs to 16 residues. Deletions cut 7 bases from V and 3 bases from J, with 22 bases between. Germline CDR1 and CDR2: LGHDT and YNNKEL (reference sequence).

CDR3 amino acids: CASSMGDRGKTQYF. The CDR3 nucleotides read TGTGCCAGTAGTATGGGTGACAGGGGAAAGACCCAGTACTTC. The rearrangement links TRBV19 to TRBJ2-5, with 8 bases fitting TRBD1. The CDR3 runs 14 residues. The V segment lost 3 bases and the J segment 6 bases; nucleotides outside the gene matches: 6. Germline CDR1 LNHDA, CDR2 SQIVND (reference sequence).

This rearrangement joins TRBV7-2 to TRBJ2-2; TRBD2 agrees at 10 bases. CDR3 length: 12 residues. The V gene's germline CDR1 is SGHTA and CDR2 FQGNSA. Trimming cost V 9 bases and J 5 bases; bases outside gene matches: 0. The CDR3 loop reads CASSGGTGELFF. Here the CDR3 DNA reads TGTGCCAGTAGCGGGGGGACCGGGGAGCTGTTTTTT.

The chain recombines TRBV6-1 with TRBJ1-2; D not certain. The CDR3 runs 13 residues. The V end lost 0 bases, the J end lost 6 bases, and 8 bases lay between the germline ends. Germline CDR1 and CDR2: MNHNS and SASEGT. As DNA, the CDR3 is TGTGCCAGCAGTGAAGCGACACACAATGGCTACACCTTC. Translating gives CASSEATHNGYTF.

The CDR3 sequence is CASSPLAGVGLTEAFF. CDR3 nucleotide sequence: TGTGCCAGCAGTCCACTAGCGGGGGTAGGTCTCACTGAAGCTTTCTTT. The J gene is TRBJ1-1, the V gene TRBV11-2; weak D call: TRBD1 (5 bases). Per germline, CDR1 SGHAT and CDR2 FQNNGV. The CDR3 has 16 residues. V was pared by 6 bases and J by 4 bases, with 21 bases between.

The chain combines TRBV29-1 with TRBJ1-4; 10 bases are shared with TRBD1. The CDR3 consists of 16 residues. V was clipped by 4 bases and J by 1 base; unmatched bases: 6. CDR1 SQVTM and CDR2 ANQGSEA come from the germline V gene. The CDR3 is CSVVGDRGGTNEKLFF. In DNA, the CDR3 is TGCAGCGTTGTAGGGGACAGGGGCGGAACTAATGAAAAACTGTTTTTT.

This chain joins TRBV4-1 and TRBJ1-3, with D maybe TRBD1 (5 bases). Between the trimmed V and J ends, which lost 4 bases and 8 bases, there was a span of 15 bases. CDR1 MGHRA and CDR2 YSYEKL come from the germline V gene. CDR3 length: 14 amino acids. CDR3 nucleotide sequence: TGCGCCAGCAGCCCCGTGCTCAGGGTGGACACCATATATTTT. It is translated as CASSPVLRVDTIYF.

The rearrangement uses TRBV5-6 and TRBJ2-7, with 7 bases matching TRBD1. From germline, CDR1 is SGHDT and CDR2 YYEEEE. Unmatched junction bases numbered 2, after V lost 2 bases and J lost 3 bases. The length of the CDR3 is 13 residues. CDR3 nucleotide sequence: TGTGCCAGCAGCTTCCGGGACAGCTACGAGCAGTACTTC. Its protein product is CASSFRDSYEQYF.